This TCR beta chain originates from a study of T cells in Graves' hyperthyroidism and ophthalmopathy. Amplification of TCR beta CDR3 regions was performed using RNA transcripts as template. When the TCR CDR3 underwent first-round RT-PCR, the HTBI primer set was used. TCRdb ran MiXCR on the multiplex PCR reads and lists one entry per CDR3 protein. This sample has approximately 30,000 distinct CDR3 sequences, with about 52% found just once. The CDR3 spans 16 residues. CDR1 and CDR2 (germline): SGHRS, YFSETQ. A remark on this clonotype: The germline gene is not matched at one end of the junction; a read error may be the cause.

The TCR was taken from a woman aged 40 to 50 with Graves' ophthalmopathy. The chain links TRBV5-1 to TRBJ2-2, with D possibly TRBD2 on 7 matching bases. The sequencing sample was made of blood. The CDR3 sequence: CASSPQTGMNTGGLLF. For the CDR3, the DNA is TGCGCCAGCAGCCCGCAGACTGGGATGAACACCGGGGGGCTGCTTTTT. The whole variable domain, filled in from reference TRBV5-1 and TRBJ2-2, reads KAGVTQTPRYLIKTRGQQVTLSCSPISGHRSVSWYQQTPGQGLQFLFEYFSETQRNKGNFPGRFSGRQFSNSRSEMNVSTLELGDSALYLCASSPQTGMNTGGLLFGEGSRLTVL.